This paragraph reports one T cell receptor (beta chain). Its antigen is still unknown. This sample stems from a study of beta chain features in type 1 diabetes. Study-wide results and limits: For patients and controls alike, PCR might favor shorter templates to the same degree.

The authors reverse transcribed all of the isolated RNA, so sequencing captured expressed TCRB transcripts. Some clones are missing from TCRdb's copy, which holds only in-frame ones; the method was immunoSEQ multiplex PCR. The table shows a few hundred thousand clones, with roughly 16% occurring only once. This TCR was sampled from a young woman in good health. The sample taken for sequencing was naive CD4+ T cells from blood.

CDR3 loop: CASSDPRLGADTQYF. Written as DNA, the CDR3 is TGCGCCAGCAGTGATCCCCGTCTAGGCGCAGATACGCAGTATTTT. This sequence joins TRBV10-1 and TRBJ2-3; D not certain. The CDR3 totals 15 residues. V was shortened by 3 bases and J by 4 bases, with 14 bases between the two germline ends. Germline-derived CDR1 and CDR2 are WNHNN and SYGVQD (reference sequence).